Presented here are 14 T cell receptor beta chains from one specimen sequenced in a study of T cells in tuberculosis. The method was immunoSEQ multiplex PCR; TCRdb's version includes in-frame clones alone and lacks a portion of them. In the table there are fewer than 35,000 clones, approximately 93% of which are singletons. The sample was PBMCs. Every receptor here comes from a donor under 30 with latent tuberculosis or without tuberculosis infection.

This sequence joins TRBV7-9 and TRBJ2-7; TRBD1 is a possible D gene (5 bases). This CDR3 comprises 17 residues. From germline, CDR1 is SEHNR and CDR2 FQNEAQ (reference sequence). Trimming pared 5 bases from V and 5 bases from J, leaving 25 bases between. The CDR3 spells CASSHEAANRKSHEQYF. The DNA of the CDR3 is TGTGCCAGCAGCCATGAGGCCGCGAACAGGAAATCCCACGAGCAGTACTTC.

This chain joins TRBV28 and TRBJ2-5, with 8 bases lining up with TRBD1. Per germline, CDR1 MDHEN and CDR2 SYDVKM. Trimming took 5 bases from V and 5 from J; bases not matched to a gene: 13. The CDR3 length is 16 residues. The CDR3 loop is CASSPGLDRDGETQYF. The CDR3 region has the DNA TGTGCCAGCAGTCCCGGCCTGGACAGGGACGGCGAGACCCAGTACTTC.

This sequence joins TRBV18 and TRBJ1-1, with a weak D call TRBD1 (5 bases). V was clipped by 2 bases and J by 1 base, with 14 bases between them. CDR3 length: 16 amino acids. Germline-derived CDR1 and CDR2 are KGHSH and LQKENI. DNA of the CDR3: TGTGCCAGCTCACCATCCGTGGGGGGAGGGAACACTGAAGCTTTCTTT. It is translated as CASSPSVGGGNTEAFF. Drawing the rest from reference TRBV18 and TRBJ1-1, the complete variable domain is NAGVMQNPRHLVRRRGQEARLRCSPMKGHSHVYWYRQLPEEGLKFMVYLQKENIIDESGMPKERFSAEFPKEGPSILRIQQVVRGDSAAYFCASSPSVGGGNTEAFFGQGTRLTVV.

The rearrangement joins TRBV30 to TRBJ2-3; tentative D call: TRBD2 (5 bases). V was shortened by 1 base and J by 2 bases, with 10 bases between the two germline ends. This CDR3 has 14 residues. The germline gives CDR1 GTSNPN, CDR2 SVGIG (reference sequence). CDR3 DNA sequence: TGTGCCTGGAGTGAGGACTCCCCCACAGATACGCAGTATTTT. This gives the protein CAWSEDSPTDTQYF.

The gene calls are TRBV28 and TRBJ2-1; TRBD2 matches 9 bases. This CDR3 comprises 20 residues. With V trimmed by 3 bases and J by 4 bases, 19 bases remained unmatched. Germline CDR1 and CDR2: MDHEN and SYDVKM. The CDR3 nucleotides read TGTGCCAGCAGTTTCCCCGGGACACTTAGCTGGAGCGGGGGGTACAATGAGCAGTTCTTC. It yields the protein CASSFPGTLSWSGGYNEQFF.

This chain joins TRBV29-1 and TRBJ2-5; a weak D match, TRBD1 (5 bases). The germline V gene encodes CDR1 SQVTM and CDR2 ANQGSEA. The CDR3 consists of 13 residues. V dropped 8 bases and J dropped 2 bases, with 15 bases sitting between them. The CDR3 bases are TGCAGCTGCATGGGGCCGACTCAAGAGACCCAGTACTTC. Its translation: CSCMGPTQETQYF. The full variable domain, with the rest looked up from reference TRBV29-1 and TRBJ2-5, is SAVISQKPSRDICQRGTSLTIQCQVDSQVTMMFWYRQQPGQSLTLIATANQGSEATYESGFVIDKFPISRPNLTFSTLTVSNMSPEDSSIYLCSCMGPTQETQYFGPGTRLLVL.

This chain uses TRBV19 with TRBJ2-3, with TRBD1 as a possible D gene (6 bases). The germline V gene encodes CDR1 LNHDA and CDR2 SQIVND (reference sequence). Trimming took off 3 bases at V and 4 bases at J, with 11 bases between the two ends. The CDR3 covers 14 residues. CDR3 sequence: CASSIQGFSDTQYF. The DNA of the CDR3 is TGTGCCAGTAGTATCCAGGGGTTTTCAGATACGCAGTATTTT.

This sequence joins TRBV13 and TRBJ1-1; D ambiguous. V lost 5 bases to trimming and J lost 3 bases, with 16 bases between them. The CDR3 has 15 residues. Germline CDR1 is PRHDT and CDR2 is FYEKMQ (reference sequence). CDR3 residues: CASSLRGFQDTEAFF. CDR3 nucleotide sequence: TGTGCCAGCAGCCTTCGGGGATTTCAGGACACTGAAGCTTTCTTT.

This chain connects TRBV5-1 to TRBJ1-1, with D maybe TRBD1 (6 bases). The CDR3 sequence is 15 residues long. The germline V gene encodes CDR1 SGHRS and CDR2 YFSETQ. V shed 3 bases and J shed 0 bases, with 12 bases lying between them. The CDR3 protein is CASSSIGGLNTEAFF. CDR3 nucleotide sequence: TGCGCCAGCAGCTCGATCGGGGGGCTGAACACTGAAGCTTTCTTT.

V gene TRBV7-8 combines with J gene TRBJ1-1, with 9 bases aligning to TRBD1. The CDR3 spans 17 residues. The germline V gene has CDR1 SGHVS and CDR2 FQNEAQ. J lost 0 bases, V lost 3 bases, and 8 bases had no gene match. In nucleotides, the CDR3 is TGTGCCAGCAGCTTTGACAGGGGGTCGGGAATGAACACTGAAGCTTTCTTT. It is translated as CASSFDRGSGMNTEAFF.

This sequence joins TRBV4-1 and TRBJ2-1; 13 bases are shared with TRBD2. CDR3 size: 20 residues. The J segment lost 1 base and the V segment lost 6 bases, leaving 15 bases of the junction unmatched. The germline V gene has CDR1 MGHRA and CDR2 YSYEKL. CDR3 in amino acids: CASRGISGTSGKRSYNEQFF. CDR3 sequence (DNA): TGCGCCAGCAGGGGGATTTCCGGGACTAGCGGGAAGCGGTCCTACAATGAGCAGTTCTTC.

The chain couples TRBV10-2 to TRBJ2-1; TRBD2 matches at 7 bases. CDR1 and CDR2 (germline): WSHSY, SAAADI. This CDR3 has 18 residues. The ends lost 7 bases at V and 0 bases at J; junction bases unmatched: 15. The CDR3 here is CASTRRERGSDSYNEQFF. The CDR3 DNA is TGCGCCAGCACCCGGAGGGAGCGGGGTTCTGACTCCTACAATGAGCAGTTCTTC.

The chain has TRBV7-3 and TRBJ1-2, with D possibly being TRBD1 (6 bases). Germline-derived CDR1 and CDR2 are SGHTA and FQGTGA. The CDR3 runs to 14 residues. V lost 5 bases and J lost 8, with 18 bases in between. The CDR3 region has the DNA TGTGCCAGCAGCCCCGGGACATCGGGGGGCGGCTACACCTTC. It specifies CASSPGTSGGGYTF.

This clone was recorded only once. The CDR3 region is CASSMGSPGANVLTF. The CDR3 nucleotides are TGTGCCAGTAGTATGGGCAGCCCTGGGGCCAACGTCCTGACTTTC. The chain couples TRBV19 to TRBJ2-6; D not certain. This CDR3 contains 15 residues. The germline V and J ends were trimmed by 3 bases and 2 bases, with 8 bases remaining between them. CDR1 LNHDA and CDR2 SQIVND come from the germline V gene (reference sequence).